A single sample gave rise to the 28 T cell receptor beta chains below, sequenced in a study of beta chain features in type 1 diabetes. No antigen is known for these receptors. Study observations and caveats: Among all four CD4+ subsets, Type 1 diabetes patients had TCRB CDR3s that were moderately but significantly shorter.

TCRB transcripts that were expressed got sequenced, as all of the isolated RNA had been reverse transcribed. Sequencing used immunoSEQ multiplex PCR; TCRdb keeps in-frame clones, though not all of them. The data contain 550,000 to 850,000 clones, around an eighth of them seen just once; the ten biggest clones take up around 0.022%. Sequencing input: naive CD4+ T cells from blood. These receptors originate from a man aged 18 to 29 with type 1 diabetes.

The chain recombines TRBV7-2 with TRBJ2-2, with TRBD1 as a possible D gene (5 bases). Germline V gene data show CDR1 as SGHTA and CDR2 as FQGNSA. The CDR3 length is 15 residues. The V gene lost 4 bases and the J gene lost 9 bases, with 18 bases spanning the gap. CDR3 region: CASSSTGFQVRELFF. In nucleotides, the CDR3 is TGTGCCAGCAGCTCTACAGGCTTCCAGGTCCGGGAGCTGTTTTTT. The full variable domain, its missing parts supplied by reference TRBV7-2 and TRBJ2-2, is GAGVSQSPSNKVTEKGKDVELRCDPISGHTALYWYRQSLGQGLEFLIYFQGNSAPDKSGLPSDRFSAERTGGSVSTLTIQRTQQEDSAVYLCASSSTGFQVRELFFGEGSRLTVL.

This clone was counted only a few times. This chain uses TRBV6-1 with TRBJ2-1; TRBD2 matches at 10 bases. The CDR3 runs to 11 residues. Germline CDR1 reads MNHNS; CDR2 reads SASEGT. CDR3 nucleotide sequence: TGTGCGAGCGGGGGGGACAATGAGCAGTTCTTC. This encodes CASGGDNEQFF.

The chain joins TRBV28 to TRBJ1-6, with no clear D. This CDR3 is built from 11 residues. V was pared by 7 bases and J by 4 bases, with 2 bases between. Germline CDR1 is MDHEN and CDR2 is SYDVKM. CDR3 amino acids: CASMYNSPLHF. The CDR3 coding sequence is TGTGCCAGCATGTATAATTCACCCCTCCACTTT.

The chain employs TRBV9 and TRBJ1-1; no reliable D call. CDR1 is SGDLS, CDR2 YYNGEE, per germline. The CDR3 length is 14 residues. V was trimmed by 0 bases and J by 3 bases, leaving 9 bases between them. The CDR3 nucleotides are TGTGCCAGCAGCGTAGCAAACGGTTACACTGAAGCTTTCTTT. Its translation is CASSVANGYTEAFF. The entire variable domain, with the rest obtained from reference TRBV9 and TRBJ1-1, is as follows: DSGVTQTPKHLITATGQRVTLRCSPRSGDLSVYWYQQSLDQGLQFLIQYYNGEERAKGNILERFSAQQFPDLHSELNLSSLELGDSALYFCASSVANGYTEAFFGQGTRLTVV.

This clone showed up many times. The chain recombines TRBV4-1 with TRBJ1-1; D remains ambiguous. Germline V gene sequence: CDR1 MGHRA, CDR2 YSYEKL. The CDR3 has 15 residues. Trimming left V 4 bases short and J 1 base short, with 13 bases between. DNA of the CDR3: TGCGCCAGCAGCCCCCACCGGGAAACGAACACTGAAGCTTTCTTT. Translating it yields CASSPHRETNTEAFF.

This clone was seen a handful of times. V gene TRBV5-1 combines with J gene TRBJ2-5, with 8 bases lining up with TRBD1. This CDR3 spans 14 amino acids. Looked up from germline, CDR1 is SGHRS and CDR2 is YFSETQ. V was pared by 3 bases and J by 4 bases, with 5 bases of the junction left unmatched. CDR3 residues: CASSSGQGLETQYF. The CDR3 DNA sequence: TGCGCCAGCAGCTCAGGACAGGGACTAGAGACCCAGTACTTC.

The chain joins TRBV27 to TRBJ2-7, with TRBD2 matching over 10 bases. The CDR3 covers 17 residues. With 6 bases clipped from V and 4 bases from J, the junction kept 15 bases outside the gene matches. CDR1 is MNHEY, CDR2 SMNVEV, per germline (reference sequence). The CDR3 sequence is CASSLRTPGLAWYEQYF. In DNA form, the CDR3 reads TGTGCCAGCAGCCTAAGGACTCCGGGACTAGCGTGGTACGAGCAGTACTTC.

This clone has a handful of counts. The chain uses TRBV27 and TRBJ1-6; TRBD1 matches 8 bases. Germline CDR1 reads MNHEY; CDR2 reads SMNVEV (reference sequence). The CDR3 sequence is 17 residues long. Losses at the gene ends were 4 bases for V and 0 bases for J; bases not matched to a gene: 5. In DNA, the CDR3 is TGTGCCAGCAGTTCGGGACAGGCTGGCTCCTATAATTCACCCCTCCACTTT. It is translated as CASSSGQAGSYNSPLHF.

This clone was found a few times. The V and J genes are TRBV10-3 and TRBJ1-5; no clear D. The germline gives CDR1 ENHRY, CDR2 SYGVKD. CDR3 length: 13 amino acids. V lost 11 bases and J lost 2, with 13 bases in between. The DNA of the CDR3 is TGTGCCTCCCAGGAGGATGGCAATCAGCCCCAGCATTTT. Protein sequence: CASQEDGNQPQHF.

The rearrangement uses TRBV6-5 and TRBJ1-5; D possibly corresponds to TRBD1 (5 bases). This CDR3 contains 15 residues. CDR1 is MNHEY and CDR2 is SVGAGI in the germline V gene. The V end was cut by 2 bases, the J end by 0 bases, with 8 bases between. DNA for the CDR3: TGTGCCAGCAGTTACAGCAGGGTTAGCAATCAGCCCCAGCATTTT. Residues: CASSYSRVSNQPQHF.

This clone was observed a handful of times. The CDR3 protein is CASSPVGSRMNTEAFF. CDR3 sequence (DNA): TGTGCCAGCAGCCCAGTGGGGAGCAGAATGAACACTGAAGCTTTCTTT. The chain carries TRBV5-6 and TRBJ1-1, with no clear D. The CDR3 is made up of 16 amino acids. V was cut by 4 bases and J by 0 bases, with 16 bases left in between. CDR1 is SGHDT and CDR2 is YYEEEE in the germline V gene.

The genes are TRBV30 and TRBJ2-4; perhaps D is TRBD1 or TRBD2 (5 bases each). Germline V gives CDR1 GTSNPN, CDR2 SVGIG (reference sequence). This CDR3 has 14 residues. Trimming shortened V by 1 base and J by 8 bases, and 15 bases separated the two germline ends. The DNA of the CDR3 is TGTGCCTGGAGTGGGGGGTTGGGTGCGGACATTCAGTACTTC. Translating gives CAWSGGLGADIQYF.

J is TRBJ2-7 and V is TRBV6-1, with TRBD1 identical over 7 bases. Germline trimming cut 6 bases from V and 2 bases from J; bases unmatched to any gene: 10. The CDR3 length is 15 residues. The germline V gene encodes CDR1 MNHNS and CDR2 SASEGT. The CDR3 reads CASSTTGEITYEQYF. CDR3 bases: TGTGCCAGCAGCACTACAGGGGAAATTACCTACGAGCAGTACTTC.

This clone has more than one count but fewer than ten. The sample contains more than one DNA sequence encoding this CDR3. The chain links TRBV2 to TRBJ1-1; 8 nucleotides agree with TRBD1. V dropped 4 bases and J dropped 4; count of bases not matched to a gene: 2. CDR3 size: 13 residues. Germline V gene lookup returns CDR1 SNHLY and CDR2 FYNNEI. The CDR3 nucleotides are TGTGCCAGCAGTGTTCAGGGGGCCACTGAAGCTTTCTTT. Its translation is CASSVQGATEAFF.

This chain joins TRBV15 and TRBJ1-1; 7 bases line up with TRBD1. Germline trimming cut 4 bases from V and 1 base from J; bases unmatched to any gene: 6. Germline V CDR1 and CDR2: LNHNV, YYDKDF (reference sequence). There are 15 residues in the CDR3. This CDR3 reads CATSNRDRANTEAFF. The CDR3 DNA follows: TGTGCCACCAGCAACCGGGACAGAGCGAACACTGAAGCTTTCTTT.

In regard to this clone: Distinct nucleotide sequences in the sample also encode this CDR3. CDR3 sequence: CAWSVGSTDTQYF. In nucleotides, the CDR3 is TGTGCCTGGAGTGTAGGCTCCACAGATACGCAGTATTTT. This chain links TRBV30 with TRBJ2-3; D call uncertain. Trimming took off 0 bases at V and 2 bases at J, with 6 bases between the two ends. The CDR3 covers 13 residues. Germline CDR1 and CDR2: GTSNPN and SVGIG (reference sequence).

This clone was detected only once. The J gene is TRBJ2-3, the V gene TRBV4-2; 10 bases are shared with TRBD2. V gave up 0 bases and J gave up 1 base; unmatched junction bases: 4. The CDR3 length is 17 residues. CDR1 LGHNA and CDR2 YNFKEQ come from the germline V gene. CDR3 sequence (DNA): TGTGCCAGCAGCCAAGAATTAACTAGCGGGGGCACAGATACGCAGTATTTT. Translating it yields CASSQELTSGGTDTQYF.

About this clone: Mismatch with germline at one junction end may stem from a read error. The genes are TRBV9 and TRBJ2-5; D is uncertain. The length of the CDR3 is 13 residues. Germline CDR1 and CDR2: SGDLS and YYNGEE. CDR3 nucleotides: TGTGCCAGCAACGTAGGTCCACAAGAGACCCAGTACTTC. Translated: CASNVGPQETQYF.

The chain employs TRBV9 and TRBJ1-4; D not resolved. Germline CDR1 and CDR2: SGDLS and YYNGEE. V lost 3 bases, J lost 8 bases, and 17 bases lay in between. The CDR3 contains 15 residues. CDR3 DNA sequence: TGTGCCAGCAGCGCCCGGGGATCTGATGGGGAAAAACTGTTTTTT. This encodes CASSARGSDGEKLFF.

V and J are TRBV7-8 and TRBJ2-3, with D possibly TRBD2 on 7 matching bases. V lost 1 base and J lost 4, with 18 bases in between. The V gene's germline CDR1 is SGHVS and CDR2 FQNEAQ. The CDR3 covers 17 residues. The CDR3 loop is CASSLVGGGAAADTQYF. CDR3 in DNA: TGTGCCAGCAGCTTAGTCGGCGGGGGCGCAGCGGCAGATACGCAGTATTTT. The whole variable domain, filled in from reference TRBV7-8 and TRBJ2-3, reads GAGVSQSPRYKVAKRGQDVALRCDPISGHVSLFWYQQALGQGPEFLTYFQNEAQLDKSGLPSDRFFAERPEGSVSTLKIQRTQQEDSAVYLCASSLVGGGAAADTQYFGPGTRLTVL.

The chain links TRBV19 to TRBJ2-3, with TRBD2 matching 7 bases. V dropped 10 bases and J dropped 3; count of bases not matched to a gene: 10. In germline, CDR1 is LNHDA, CDR2 SQIVND (reference sequence). The CDR3 loop spans 14 amino acids. CDR3 bases: TGTGCCACTCAAGCGGGGTCGGCAACAGATACGCAGTATTTT. Protein product: CATQAGSATDTQYF.

This clone was detected only a few times. The gene calls are TRBV28 and TRBJ2-1; D may be TRBD1 or TRBD2 (5 bases each). The CDR3 is made up of 15 amino acids. Germline CDR1 is MDHEN and CDR2 is SYDVKM. Trimming cost V 5 bases and J 0 bases, with 11 bases left between them. The CDR3 loop reads CASSRDASSYNEQFF. Here the CDR3 DNA reads TGTGCCAGCAGTAGGGACGCGAGCTCCTACAATGAGCAGTTCTTC.

This clone was recorded a few times. The rearrangement joins TRBV7-8 to TRBJ2-3; D is possibly TRBD1 (6 bases). CDR3 length: 19 residues. The V end was cut by 5 bases, the J end by 2 bases, with 26 bases between. CDR1 and CDR2 from the germline V gene are SGHVS and FQNEAQ. CDR3: CASSPDLPRPGQITDTQYF. CDR3 in DNA: TGTGCCAGCAGCCCCGATTTGCCTCGACCGGGACAAATCACAGATACGCAGTATTTT. The full variable domain, with the rest looked up from reference TRBV7-8 and TRBJ2-3, is GAGVSQSPRYKVAKRGQDVALRCDPISGHVSLFWYQQALGQGPEFLTYFQNEAQLDKSGLPSDRFFAERPEGSVSTLKIQRTQQEDSAVYLCASSPDLPRPGQITDTQYFGPGTRLTVL.

This clone was recorded a few times. This chain joins TRBV6-6 and TRBJ2-5, with TRBD2 matching 8 bases. With 6 bases clipped from V and 3 bases from J, the junction kept 3 bases outside the gene matches. Germline values: CDR1 MNHNY, CDR2 SVGAGI (reference sequence). The CDR3 has 13 amino acids. CDR3 nucleotide sequence: TGTGCCAGCAGCTCGCGGGGGGAAGAGACCCAGTACTTC. It specifies CASSSRGEETQYF.

This sequence joins TRBV6-6 and TRBJ2-1; 12 bases fit TRBD2. From germline, CDR1 is MNHNY and CDR2 SVGAGI (reference sequence). V was clipped by 6 bases and J by 5 bases; unmatched bases: 5. This CDR3 comprises 15 residues. The DNA of the CDR3 is TGTGCCAGCAGGCTAGCGGGGGGGTCTAACAATGAGCAGTTCTTC. Its protein is CASRLAGGSNNEQFF.

The J gene is TRBJ1-5, the V gene TRBV6-5; D possibly corresponds to TRBD1 (6 bases). The V gene's germline CDR1 is MNHEY and CDR2 SVGAGI. This CDR3 is 13 amino acids long. With 6 bases removed from V and 4 bases from J, the gap between germline ends came to 10 bases. Written as DNA, the CDR3 is TGTGCCAGCAGCGCACAGGGAAATCAGCCCCAGCATTTT. This codes for CASSAQGNQPQHF.

CDR3 amino acids: CASGYRVSYEQYF. In DNA form, the CDR3 reads TGTGCCAGCGGCTACAGGGTCTCCTACGAGCAGTACTTC. V is TRBV6-5 and J is TRBJ2-7; possible D gene TRBD1, 6 bases. Deletions cut 8 bases from V and 0 bases from J, with 11 bases between. CDR1 and CDR2 from the germline V gene are MNHEY and SVGAGI. This CDR3 has 13 residues.

J is TRBJ2-1 and V is TRBV7-9, with TRBD1 matching 9 bases. The CDR3 loop spans 14 amino acids. Trimming at V came to 5 bases and at J to 5 bases, leaving 4 bases not matched to a gene. Germline CDR1 SEHNR, CDR2 FQNEAQ (reference sequence). The CDR3 spells CASSRDRVHNEQFF. The CDR3 DNA reads as TGTGCCAGCAGCCGGGACAGGGTTCACAATGAGCAGTTCTTC. Together with reference TRBV7-9 and TRBJ2-1, the CDR3 gives the full variable domain: DTGVSQNPRHKITKRGQNVTFRCDPISEHNRLYWYRQTLGQGPEFLTYFQNEAQLEKSRLLSDRFSAERPKGSFSTLEIQRTEQGDSAMYLCASSRDRVHNEQFFGPGTRLTVL.